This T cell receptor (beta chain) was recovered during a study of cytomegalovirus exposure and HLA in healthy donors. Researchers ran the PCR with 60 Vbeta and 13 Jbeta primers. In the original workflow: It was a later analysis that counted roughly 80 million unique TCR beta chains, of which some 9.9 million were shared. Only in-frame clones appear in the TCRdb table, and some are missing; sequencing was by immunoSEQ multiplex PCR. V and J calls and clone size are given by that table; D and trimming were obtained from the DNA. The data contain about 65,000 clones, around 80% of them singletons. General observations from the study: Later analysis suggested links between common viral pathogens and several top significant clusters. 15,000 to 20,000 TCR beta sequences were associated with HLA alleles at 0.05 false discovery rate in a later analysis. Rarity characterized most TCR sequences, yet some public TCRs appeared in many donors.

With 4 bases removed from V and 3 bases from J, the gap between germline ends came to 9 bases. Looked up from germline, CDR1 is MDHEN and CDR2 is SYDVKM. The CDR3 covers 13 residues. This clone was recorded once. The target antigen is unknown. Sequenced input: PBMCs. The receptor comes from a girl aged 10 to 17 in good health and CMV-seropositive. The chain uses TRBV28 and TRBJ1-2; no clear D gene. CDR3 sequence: CASSYWRDYGYTF. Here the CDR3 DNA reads TGTGCCAGCAGTTACTGGCGGGACTATGGCTACACCTTC.